The rows below give T cell receptor beta chains drawn from one sample of a study of long-term antiretroviral therapy in people with HIV. Generated by immunoSEQ multiplex PCR, the TCRdb table keeps only in-frame clones and is missing some. The sample lists over 15,000 clones, roughly 73% occurring once. Sequences were derived from unsorted PBMCs, sampled 2.1 to 2.2 years before starting antiretroviral therapy. The receptor set was obtained from a man aged 25-40 years with HIV. The CDR3 runs from the conserved cysteine through the conserved F or W. The D gene is left open where the match is weak. Size values are once, few and many counts, or a class for expanded clones, and some rows have none.

d_gene	v_gene	j_gene	abundance	CDR3nt	CDR3aa
TRBD2	TRBV6-6	TRBJ2-1	NA	TGTGCCAGCAGTAACATAGCGGGGGTCAACAATGAGCAGTTCTTC	CASSNIAGVNNEQFF
NA	TRBV9	TRBJ1-4	NA	TGTGCCAGCAGCGTAGGGGACGGATGGAATGAAAAACTGTTTTTT	CASSVGDGWNEKLFF
NA	TRBV4-3	TRBJ2-7	NA	TGCGCCAGCAGCCAAGGGCGGGGATACGCCTACGAGCAGTACTTC	CASSQGRGYAYEQYF
NA	TRBV18	TRBJ1-5	few	TGTGCCAGCTCGACCTATGGAGGGCCCCAGCATTTT	CASSTYGGPQHF
NA	TRBV7-6	TRBJ1-4	NA	TGTGCCAGCAGCCCCTCCGATGAAAAACTGTTTTTT	CASSPSDEKLFF
NA	TRBV7-3	TRBJ1-5	NA	TGTGCCAGCAGCGGCGCCGGCTCCTATAGCAATCAGCCCCAGCATTTT	CASSGAGSYSNQPQHF
TRBD1	TRBV27	TRBJ2-7	NA	TGTGCCAGCAGCACGACAGGGGTGGGTTACGAGCAGTACTTC	CASSTTGVGYEQYF
NA	TRBV11-2	TRBJ2-7	few	TGTGCCAGCAGCCTAGGGGGACTATACCTCTCCTACGAGCAGTACTTC	CASSLGGLYLSYEQYF
NA	TRBV29-1	TRBJ2-5	NA	TGCAGCGTCGAAGTTAATTGGGGGCTATTTTCGGAGACCCAGTACTTC	CSVEVNWGLFSETQYF
TRBD2	TRBV12-5	TRBJ2-1	NA	TGTGCTAGTGGCCGGGGGGGTACCTACAATGAGCAGTTCTTC	CASGRGGTYNEQFF
TRBD2	TRBV25-1	TRBJ2-4	NA	TGTGCCAGCAGTGAACTGGGGAGCGGGACTATTCAGTACTTC	CASSELGSGTIQYF
NA	TRBV11-2	TRBJ1-5	few	TGTGCCAGCAGCTTAGAACTAACCAGCAATCAGCCCCAGCATTTT	CASSLELTSNQPQHF
TRBD2	TRBV7-7	TRBJ2-7	NA	TGTGCTAGCAGCTCGGCCCCGGGACTAACCTACGAGCAGTACTTC	CASSSAPGLTYEQYF
NA	TRBV2	TRBJ2-1	NA	TGTGCCAGCTCTCGGGGCCCTGGTTTCCCTGAGCAGTTCTTC	CASSRGPGFPEQFF
NA	TRBV21-1	TRBJ2-7	NA	TGTGCCAGCCATAAAATAAACGACGGCAGGGTAAGTTCTTTCTCCTACGAGCAGTACTTC	CASHKINDGRVSSFSYEQYF
NA	TRBV18	TRBJ1-3	NA	TGTGCCAGCTCGGGGCAGGGAGGCTCTGGAAACACCATATATTTT	CASSGQGGSGNTIYF
TRBD1	TRBV29-1	TRBJ1-3	NA	TGCAGCGTTGGACAGGGGCAAGGAAACACCATATATTTT	CSVGQGQGNTIYF
NA	TRBV5-6	TRBJ2-6	NA	TGTGCCAGCAGCCCTACAGCTGGAGTGGCCAACGTCCTGACTTTC	CASSPTAGVANVLTF
NA	TRBV7-9	TRBJ1-1	few	TGTGCCAGCAGGGGGGATGGGAACACTGAAGCTTTCTTT	CASRGDGNTEAFF
TRBD2	TRBV4-1	TRBJ2-3	NA	TGCGCCAGCAGCCAAGTTGGTAGCGGGAGACGGGATACGCAGTATTTT	CASSQVGSGRRDTQYF
NA	TRBV19	TRBJ2-7	NA	TGTGCCAGTAGTTTAGGTTTTTCCTACGAGCAGTACTTC	CASSLGFSYEQYF
NA	TRBV14	TRBJ2-7	NA	TGTGCCAGCAGCCAAGGGGGCCCGGGCGAGCAGTACTTC	CASSQGGPGEQYF
TRBD2	TRBV5-6	TRBJ2-1	NA	TGTGCCAGCAGCTTCCGATACTCTAGCGGGAGGGCGGCCTACAATGAGCAGTTCTTC	CASSFRYSSGRAAYNEQFF
TRBD1	TRBV11-2	TRBJ2-1	NA	TGTGCCAGCAGCTTAGGGGACAGGAGCCTTTACAATGAGCAGTTCTTC	CASSLGDRSLYNEQFF
NA	TRBV2	TRBJ2-2	NA	TGTGCCAGCAGCGAGGACGGGGGAAGCACCGGGGAGCTGTTTTTT	CASSEDGGSTGELFF
NA	TRBV9	TRBJ2-3	NA	TGTGCCAGCAGCCCCCAGCCCGAGACCACAGATACGCAGTATTTT	CASSPQPETTDTQYF
NA	TRBV5-1	TRBJ2-3	NA	TGCGCCAGCAGCGCCCGTTCCTCCGGGGATACGCAGTATTTT	CASSARSSGDTQYF
NA	TRBV7-6	TRBJ2-1	NA	TGTGCCAGCAGCTCGTGGACCAGAAGCTCCTACAATGAGCAGTTCTTC	CASSSWTRSSYNEQFF
TRBD1	TRBV6-1	TRBJ1-4	NA	TGTGCCGCACAAAGGACAGGGATGAATGGAAAACTGTTTTTT	CAAQRTGMNGKLFF
NA	TRBV23-1	TRBJ2-7	once	TGCGCCAGCAGTCAACCGGGACCCCTAGCTCCTACGAGCAAGTACTTC	CASSQPGPLAPTSKYF
NA	TRBV18	TRBJ1-5	NA	TGTGCCAGCTCACCCGAATCGTTCGGGGACGGTAGCAATCAGCCCCAGCATTTT	CASSPESFGDGSNQPQHF
TRBD2	TRBV5-1	TRBJ2-2	few	TGCGCCAGCAGCCTGGGGGGGTCCTCCGGAGGGGAGCTGTTTTTT	CASSLGGSSGGELFF
NA	TRBV6-1	TRBJ2-7	NA	TGTGCCAGCAGCCAAGGCGGAGAATACGAGCAGTACTTC	CASSQGGEYEQYF
NA	TRBV20-1	TRBJ2-5	NA	TGCAGTGGGGTAGTTGGGGAGACCCAGTACTTC	CSGVVGETQYF
NA	TRBV28	TRBJ2-1	NA	TGTGCCAGCAGTTTGTCACGTGGCCCCTACAATGAGCAGTTCTTC	CASSLSRGPYNEQFF